The T cell receptor beta chain described here comes from a study of blood T cell repertoires in COVID-19. Study as a whole: COVID-19 samples from acute and convalescent phases originated in the United States, Italy and Spain. T cells, B-cell-depleted T cells, or PBMCs supplied cDNA or gDNA.

Germline CDR1 and CDR2: SGHNT and YYREEE (reference sequence). The CDR3 length is 14 residues. Germline trimming cut 9 bases from V and 4 bases from J; bases unmatched to any gene: 6. Original analysis: Amplification with reference gene primers provided the estimates of nucleated cell counts. Only in-frame clones appear in the TCRdb table, and some are missing; sequencing was by immunoSEQ multiplex PCR. V, J and clone size are taken as reported in that table, and D and trimming were inferred from the DNA itself. The sample contains 110,000 or so clones, over 80% of which appear only once. The gene calls are TRBV5-4 and TRBJ2-1; 11 bases align to TRBD2. Sample: peripheral blood. The source is a woman between 65 and 79 years old with acute or convalescent COVID-19. The chain's CDR3 is CATGTSGAYNEQFF. CDR3 sequence (DNA): TGTGCCACCGGGACTAGCGGAGCTTACAATGAGCAGTTCTTC.